This T cell receptor beta chain was captured in a study of siplizumab effects on memory and regulatory T cells. Study-level points and caveats: The authors could not assign a naive or memory phenotype to roughly 75-95% of proliferating CD4+ or CD8+ clones. The naive T cell population seemed more diverse than memory cells and seemed a major contributor to the alloresponse. For siplizumab cultures, the suppressive function of their proliferating Tregs was not confirmed. With siplizumab, cumulative frequency of CD4+ memory-derived alloreactive sequences dropped significantly.

Only a few counts were recorded for this clone. Its matching antigen is unknown. Between the trimmed V and J ends, which lost 7 bases and 1 base, there was a span of 8 bases. The CDR3 totals 13 residues. Germline V CDR1 and CDR2: SNHLY, FYNNEI. Libraries were prepared by immunoSEQ multiplex PCR; TCRdb keeps only in-frame clonotypes and omits some of them. The data contain some 110,000 clones, roughly 94% of them singletons. Sequenced input: non-Treg CD4+ T cells sorted from blood. The J gene is TRBJ1-5, the V gene TRBV2; no clear D. The source is a human donor in good health. CDR3 coding DNA: TGTGCCAGCACTTGGGCCAGCAATCAGCCCCAGCATTTT. Amino acids: CASTWASNQPQHF.